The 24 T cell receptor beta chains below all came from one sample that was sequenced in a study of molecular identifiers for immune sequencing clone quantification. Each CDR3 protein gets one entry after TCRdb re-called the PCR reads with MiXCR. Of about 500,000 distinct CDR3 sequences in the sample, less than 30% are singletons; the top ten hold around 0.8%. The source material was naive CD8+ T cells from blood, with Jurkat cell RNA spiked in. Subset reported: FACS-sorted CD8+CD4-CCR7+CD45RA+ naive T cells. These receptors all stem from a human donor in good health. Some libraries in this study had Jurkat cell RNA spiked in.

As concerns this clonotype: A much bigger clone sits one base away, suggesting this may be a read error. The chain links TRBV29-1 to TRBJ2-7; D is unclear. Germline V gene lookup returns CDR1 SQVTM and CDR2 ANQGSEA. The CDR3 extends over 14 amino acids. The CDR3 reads CSVEVRGLSYKQYF. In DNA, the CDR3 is TGCAGCGTTGAAGTCCGAGGTCTCTCCTACAAGCAGTACTTC.

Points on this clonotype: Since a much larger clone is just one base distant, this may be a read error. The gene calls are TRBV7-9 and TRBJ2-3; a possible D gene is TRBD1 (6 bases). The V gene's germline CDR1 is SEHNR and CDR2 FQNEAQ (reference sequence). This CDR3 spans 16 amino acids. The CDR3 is CASRPPEGESTDTRYF. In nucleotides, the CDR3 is TGTGCCAGCCGCCCTCCTGAGGGGGAGAGCACAGATACGCGGTATTTT. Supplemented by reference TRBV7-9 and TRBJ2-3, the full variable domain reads DTGVSQNPRHKITKRGQNVTFRCDPISEHNRLYWYRQTLGQGPEFLTYFQNEAQLEKSRLLSDRFSAERPKGSFSTLEIQRTEQGDSAMYLCASRPPEGESTDTRYFGPGTRLTVL.

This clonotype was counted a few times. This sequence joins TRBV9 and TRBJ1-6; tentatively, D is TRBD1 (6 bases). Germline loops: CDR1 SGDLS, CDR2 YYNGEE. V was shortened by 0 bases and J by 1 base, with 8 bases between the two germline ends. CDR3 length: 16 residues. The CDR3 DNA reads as TGTGCCAGCAGCGTAGAGGGGGAGTCCTATAATTCACCCCTCCACTTT. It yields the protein CASSVEGESYNSPLHF. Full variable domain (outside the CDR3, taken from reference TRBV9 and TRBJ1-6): DSGVTQTPKHLITATGQRVTLRCSPRSGDLSVYWYQQSLDQGLQFLIQYYNGEERAKGNILERFSAQQFPDLHSELNLSSLELGDSALYFCASSVEGESYNSPLHFGNGTRLTVT.

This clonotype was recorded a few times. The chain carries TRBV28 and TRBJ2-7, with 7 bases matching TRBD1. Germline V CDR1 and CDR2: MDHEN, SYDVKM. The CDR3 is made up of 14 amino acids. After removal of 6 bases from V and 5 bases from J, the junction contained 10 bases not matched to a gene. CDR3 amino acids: CASSLRGHLNEQYF. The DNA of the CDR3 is TGTGCCAGCAGCTTGAGGGGGCACCTAAACGAGCAGTACTTC. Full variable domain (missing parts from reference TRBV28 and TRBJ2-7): DVKVTQSSRYLVKRTGEKVFLECVQDMDHENMFWYRQDPGLGLRLIYFSYDVKMKEKGDIPEGYSVSREKKERFSLILESASTNQTSMYLCASSLRGHLNEQYFGPGTRLTVT.

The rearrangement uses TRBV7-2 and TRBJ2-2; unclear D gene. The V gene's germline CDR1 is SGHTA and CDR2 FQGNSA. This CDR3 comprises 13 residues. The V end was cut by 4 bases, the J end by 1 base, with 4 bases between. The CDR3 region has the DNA TGTGCCAGCAGCTGGGTGAACACCGGGGAGCTGTTTTTT. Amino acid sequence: CASSWVNTGELFF.

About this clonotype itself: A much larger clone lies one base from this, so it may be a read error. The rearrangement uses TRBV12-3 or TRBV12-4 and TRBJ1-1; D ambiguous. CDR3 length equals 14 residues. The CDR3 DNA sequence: TGTGCCAGCAGCCTACCGCGTCGAGGCACTGAAGCTTACTTT. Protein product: CASSLPRRGTEAYF.

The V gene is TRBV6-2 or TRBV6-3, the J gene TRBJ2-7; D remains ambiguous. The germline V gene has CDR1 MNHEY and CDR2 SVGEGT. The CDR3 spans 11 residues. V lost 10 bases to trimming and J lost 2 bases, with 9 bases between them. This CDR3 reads CATGYPYEQYF. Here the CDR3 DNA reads TGTGCCACCGGGTATCCCTACGAGCAGTACTTC.

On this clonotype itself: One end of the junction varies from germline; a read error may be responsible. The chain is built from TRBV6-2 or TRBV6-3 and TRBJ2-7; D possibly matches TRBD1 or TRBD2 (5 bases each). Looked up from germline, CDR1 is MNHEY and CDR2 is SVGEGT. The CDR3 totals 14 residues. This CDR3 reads CASSYRGGLWEQCF. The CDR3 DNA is TGTGCCAGCAGTTACAGGGGTGGTCTTTGGGAGCAGTGCTTC.

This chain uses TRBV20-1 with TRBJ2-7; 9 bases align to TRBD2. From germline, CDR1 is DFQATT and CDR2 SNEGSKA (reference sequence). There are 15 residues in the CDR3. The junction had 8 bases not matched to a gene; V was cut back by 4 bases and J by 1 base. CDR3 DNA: TGCAGTGCTAACCCACTAGCGGGTACTTCCTACGAGCAGTACTTC. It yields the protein CSANPLAGTSYEQYF.

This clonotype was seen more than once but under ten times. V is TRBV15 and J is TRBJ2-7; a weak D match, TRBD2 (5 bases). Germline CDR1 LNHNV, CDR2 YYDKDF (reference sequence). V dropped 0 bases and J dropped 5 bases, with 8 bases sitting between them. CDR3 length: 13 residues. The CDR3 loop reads CATSRDAGDEQYF. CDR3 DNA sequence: TGTGCCACCAGCAGAGATGCCGGGGACGAGCAGTACTTC.

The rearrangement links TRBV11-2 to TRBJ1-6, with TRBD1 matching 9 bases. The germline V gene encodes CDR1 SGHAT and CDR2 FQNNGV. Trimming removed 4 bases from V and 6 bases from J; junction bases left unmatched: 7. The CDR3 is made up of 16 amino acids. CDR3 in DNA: TGTGCCAGCAGCTGGACAGGGGTTTTAGCTAATTCACCCCTCCACTTT. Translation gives CASSWTGVLANSPLHF.

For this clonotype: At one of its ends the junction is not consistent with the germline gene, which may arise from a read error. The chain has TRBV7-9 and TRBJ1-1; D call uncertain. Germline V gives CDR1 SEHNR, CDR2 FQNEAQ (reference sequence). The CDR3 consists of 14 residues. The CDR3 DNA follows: TGTGCCAGCAGCGAGATTTTTACGAACACTGAAGCTCTCTTT. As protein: CASSEIFTNTEALF. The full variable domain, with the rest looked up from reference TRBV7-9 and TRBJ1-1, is DTGVSQNPRHKITKRGQNVTFRCDPISEHNRLYWYRQTLGQGPEFLTYFQNEAQLEKSRLLSDRFSAERPKGSFSTLEIQRTEQGDSAMYLCASSEIFTNTEALFGQGTRLTVV.

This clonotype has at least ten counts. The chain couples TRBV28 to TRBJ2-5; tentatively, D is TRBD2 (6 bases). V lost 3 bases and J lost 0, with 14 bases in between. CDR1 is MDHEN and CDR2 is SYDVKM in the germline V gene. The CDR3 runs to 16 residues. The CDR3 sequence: CASSLLASNNQETQYF. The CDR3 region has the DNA TGTGCCAGCAGTTTGCTAGCGTCCAACAACCAAGAGACCCAGTACTTC. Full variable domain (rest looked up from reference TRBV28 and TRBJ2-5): DVKVTQSSRYLVKRTGEKVFLECVQDMDHENMFWYRQDPGLGLRLIYFSYDVKMKEKGDIPEGYSVSREKKERFSLILESASTNQTSMYLCASSLLASNNQETQYFGPGTRLLVL.

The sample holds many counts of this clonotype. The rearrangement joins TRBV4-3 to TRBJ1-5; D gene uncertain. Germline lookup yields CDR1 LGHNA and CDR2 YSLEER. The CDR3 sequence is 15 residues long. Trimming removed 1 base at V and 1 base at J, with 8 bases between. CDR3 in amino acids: CASSQVRVSNQPQHF. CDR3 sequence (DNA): TGCGCCAGCAGCCAAGTACGGGTCAGCAATCAGCCCCAGCATTTT.

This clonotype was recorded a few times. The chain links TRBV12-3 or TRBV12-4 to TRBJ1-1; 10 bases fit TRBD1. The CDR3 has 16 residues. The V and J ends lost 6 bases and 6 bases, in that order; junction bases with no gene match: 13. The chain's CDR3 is CASSPPGTGASAEAFF. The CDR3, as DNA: TGTGCCAGCAGCCCGCCGGGGACAGGGGCCTCCGCTGAAGCTTTCTTT.

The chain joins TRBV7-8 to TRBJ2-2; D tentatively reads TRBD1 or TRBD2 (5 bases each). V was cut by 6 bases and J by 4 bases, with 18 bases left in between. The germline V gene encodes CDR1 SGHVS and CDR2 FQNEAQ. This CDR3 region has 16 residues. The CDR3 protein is CASSRTSGTPTGELFF. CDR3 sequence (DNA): TGTGCCAGCAGTCGTACTTCCGGGACCCCCACCGGGGAGCTGTTTTTT.

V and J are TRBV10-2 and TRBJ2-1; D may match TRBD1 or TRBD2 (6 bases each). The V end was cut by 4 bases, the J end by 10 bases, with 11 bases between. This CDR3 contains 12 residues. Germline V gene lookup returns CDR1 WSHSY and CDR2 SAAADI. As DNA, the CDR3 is TGCGCCAGCAGTGCCGGGGGCCAAGAGCAGTTCTTC. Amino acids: CASSAGGQEQFF.

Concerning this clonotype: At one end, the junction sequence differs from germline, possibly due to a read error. CDR3 sequence reads: CASSSGTAFVF. The CDR3 DNA follows: TGTGCCAGTAGTTCGGGGACAGCATTCGTTTTT. This chain joins TRBV19 and TRBJ1-4; TRBD1 matches 7 bases. The CDR3 is 11 amino acids. Germline CDR1 reads LNHDA; CDR2 reads SQIVND (reference sequence). The variable domain in full, completed from reference TRBV19 and TRBJ1-4, reads DGGITQSPKYLFRKEGQNVTLSCEQNLNHDAMYWYRQDPGQGLRLIYYSQIVNDFQKGDIAEGYSVSREKKESFPLTVTSAQKNPTAFYLCASSSGTAFVFGSGTQLSVL.

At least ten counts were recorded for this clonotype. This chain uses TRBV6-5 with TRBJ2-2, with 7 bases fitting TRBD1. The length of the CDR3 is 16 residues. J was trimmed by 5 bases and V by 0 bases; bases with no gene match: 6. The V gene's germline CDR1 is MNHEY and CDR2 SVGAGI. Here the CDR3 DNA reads TGTGCCAGCAGTTACTCTTCGACAGGGTCAACCGGGGAGCTGTTTTTT. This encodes CASSYSSTGSTGELFF.

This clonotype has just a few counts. CDR3 amino acids: CASSQDGHLRTAGYNEKLFF. For the CDR3, the DNA is TGCGCCAGCAGCCAAGATGGCCATCTACGGACAGCAGGTTATAATGAAAAACTGTTTTTT. V gene TRBV4-3 combines with J gene TRBJ1-4; D is perhaps TRBD1 (6 bases). The germline V gene has CDR1 LGHNA and CDR2 YSLEER. Trimming removed 0 bases from V and 4 bases from J, with 24 bases in between. CDR3 length: 20 amino acids.

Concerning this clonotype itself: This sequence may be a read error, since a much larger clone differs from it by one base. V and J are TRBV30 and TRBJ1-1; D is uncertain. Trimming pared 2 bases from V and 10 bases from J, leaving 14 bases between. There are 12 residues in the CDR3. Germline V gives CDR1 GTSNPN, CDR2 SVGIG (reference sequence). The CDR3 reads CAWSPGRGGAFF. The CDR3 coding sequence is TGTGCCTGGAGTCCTGGACGGGGTGGAGCTTTCTTT.

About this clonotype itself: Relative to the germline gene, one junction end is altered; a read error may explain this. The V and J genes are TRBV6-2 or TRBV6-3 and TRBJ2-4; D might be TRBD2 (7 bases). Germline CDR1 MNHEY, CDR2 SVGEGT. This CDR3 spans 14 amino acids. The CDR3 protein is CASSYGGGGNIQYF. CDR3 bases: TGTGCCAGCAGTTATGGGGGGGGCGGAAACATACAGTACTTC.

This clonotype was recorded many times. The CDR3 region has the DNA TGTGCCAGCAGTTACTCGGATTACACTGAAGCTTTCTTT. Its protein product is CASSYSDYTEAFF. The chain links TRBV6-5 to TRBJ1-1; D remains unclear. CDR1 MNHEY and CDR2 SVGAGI come from the germline V gene. Trimming shortened V by 0 bases and J by 3 bases, and 5 bases separated the two germline ends. The CDR3 is 13 amino acids.

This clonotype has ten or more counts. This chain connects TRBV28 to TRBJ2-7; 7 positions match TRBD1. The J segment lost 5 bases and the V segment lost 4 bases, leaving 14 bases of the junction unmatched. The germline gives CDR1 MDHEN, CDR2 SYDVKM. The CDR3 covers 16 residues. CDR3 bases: TGTGCCAGCAGTTCGGACAGGACGGTTATTTCGGACGAGCAGTACTTC. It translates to CASSSDRTVISDEQYF.